The clone carrying this TCR beta chain was picked up many times. Its antigen is not known. TCR beta CDR3 amplification used RNA transcripts. Second-round multiplex PCR came after first-round RT-PCR with HTBI primers. A single record per CDR3 protein comes from TCRdb applying MiXCR to the multiplex PCR reads. The sample contains a few hundred thousand distinct CDR3 sequences, 15% to 19% of which appear only once. This entry is derived from a study of Graves' ophthalmopathy and Graves' hyperthyroidism. Overall study context: At the time of initial diagnosis and before any treatment, peripheral blood was collected. Findings and caveats of the study: Appearing in blood as well were most expanded thyroid clonotypes above 0.001 frequency.

The evidence that diagnosis relied on was clinical symptoms, serum thyroxine, TRAb, thyroid ultrasound and orbital computed tomography. Germline V gives CDR1 MNHEY, CDR2 SVGAGI. CDR3 length: 15 residues. With 0 bases removed from V and 2 bases from J, the gap between germline ends came to 7 bases. The chain carries TRBV6-5 and TRBJ2-2, with TRBD1 as a possible D gene (5 bases). This TCR was recovered from a young woman with stable Graves' hyperthyroidism. The sequencing sample was made of peripheral blood. In nucleotides, the CDR3 is TGTGCCAGCAGTTACTCCAGGGAAAACACCGGGGAGCTGTTTTTT. Residues: CASSYSRENTGELFF.